This paragraph covers one T cell receptor (beta chain) sequence. Antigen: not known. The data stem from a study of PD-1 blockade in mismatch repair-deficient tumors. Study-level information: Patients had over ten mismatch repair-deficient cancer types and were previously treated and progressing. Notes on the study in general: Tumor-resident clones, often absent from pretreatment blood, expanded after pembrolizumab and then contracted.

A few pembrolizumab responders had their TCRs sequenced. Assay: immunoSEQ multiplex PCR; the TCRdb copy retains only in-frame clones and omits some. This sample has tens of thousands of clones; about 87% occur once, and the top ten carry more than 11%. The CDR3 loop spans 14 amino acids. Looked up from germline, CDR1 is SGHRS and CDR2 is YFSETQ. Trimming shortened V by 4 bases and J by 5 bases, and 15 bases separated the two germline ends. The TCR sequence derives from an adult with mismatch repair-deficient cancer. The chain recombines TRBV5-1 with TRBJ2-5, with D hard to call. The starting material was peripheral blood, obtained 52 weeks after starting pembrolizumab. The CDR3 loop reads CASSPDGLRETQYF. In DNA form, the CDR3 reads TGCGCCAGCAGCCCGGACGGGTTACGCGAGACCCAGTACTTC.